This T cell receptor beta chain was captured by sequencing in a study of cytomegalovirus exposure and HLA in healthy donors. Here immunoSEQ multiplex PCR was the method, and the copy in TCRdb shows in-frame clones only, minus some. Of some 270,000 clones listed, approximately 83% are singletons. The sample consisted of PBMCs. The sequence derives from a woman under 30 in good health and CMV-seronegative.

The CDR3 spells CASSPSGRTYEQYF. The CDR3 region has the DNA TGTGCCAGCAGCCCCAGCGGGAGGACCTACGAGCAGTACTTC. The chain recombines TRBV5-4 with TRBJ2-7; TRBD2 matches 9 bases. The CDR3 consists of 14 residues. Trimming cost V 4 bases and J 2 bases; bases outside gene matches: 4. CDR1 and CDR2 (germline): SGHNT, YYREEE (reference sequence).